The 10 T cell receptor beta chains below come from one sample, sequenced in a study of T cells expressing NK-cell markers. Reprocessing the 5' RACE reads, TCRdb reports a single entry for every CDR3 protein and omits DNA. Its table lists 500,000 or so distinct CDR3 sequences. Sequencing was done on a sample of blood T cells: a sorted CD56 or NKG2C T cell subset, CD4+ or CD8+ T cells, or bulk PBMC T cells (not recorded which). Source of these receptors: a man aged 18 to 30 in good health.

CDR3: CASSPGAEAFF. V is TRBV7-8 and J is TRBJ1-1; TCRdb reports TRBD1, a call that lacks DNA to check it against. The CDR3 extends over 11 amino acids. The germline CDR1 and CDR2 sequences are SGHVS and FQNEAQ.

The V call is TRBV12-3 or TRBV12-4, the J call TRBJ2-3; TCRdb gives TRBD2 as the D gene, but with no DNA this cannot be confirmed. CDR3 size: 15 residues. The CDR3 loop reads CASSQASGSTDTQYF.

The chain employs TRBV20-1 and TRBJ2-1. The germline gives CDR1 DFQATT, CDR2 SNEGSKA (reference sequence). The CDR3 extends over 15 amino acids. The CDR3 loop reads CSASDPMSSYNEQFF.

The genes are TRBV10-1 and TRBJ2-1; without DNA, the TCRdb call of TRBD2 cannot be checked. Germline CDR1 is WNHNN and CDR2 is SYGVQD (reference sequence). This CDR3 has 15 residues. CDR3 region: CASSEFREVYNEQFF.

The J gene is TRBJ2-1, the V gene TRBV28; TCRdb proposes TRBD2, but this gene call is untestable without DNA. The CDR3 runs to 16 residues. CDR1 is MDHEN and CDR2 is SYDVKM in the germline V gene. CDR3 loop: CASSSLVGGGGNEQFF.

The chain is built from TRBV7-6 and TRBJ2-6. The germline CDR1 and CDR2 sequences are SGHVS and FNYEAQ. The CDR3 totals 15 residues. The CDR3 loop is CASSLVSREANVLTF. Variable domain in full (rest from reference TRBV7-6 and TRBJ2-6): GAGVSQSPRYKVTKRGQDVALRCDPISGHVSLYWYRQALGQGPEFLTYFNYEAQQDKSGLPNDRFSAERPEGSISTLTIQRTEQRDSAMYRCASSLVSREANVLTFGAGSRLTVL.

The chain joins TRBV4-1 to TRBJ2-3; lacking DNA, the TRBD2 call made by TCRdb goes unchecked. Germline values: CDR1 MGHRA, CDR2 YSYEKL. The CDR3 runs to 14 residues. CDR3 loop: CASSQLAGFHTQYF.

V and J are TRBV18 and TRBJ1-4. This CDR3 is 13 amino acids long. Germline CDR1 is KGHSH and CDR2 is LQKENI. This CDR3 reads CASSPLTGEKLFF.

J is TRBJ1-1 and V is TRBV10-3; TCRdb's D call, TRBD1, is unchecked because there is no DNA. The germline gives CDR1 ENHRY, CDR2 SYGVKD. The CDR3 has 11 residues. The CDR3 is CAISQGARAFF.

This chain uses TRBV12-3 or TRBV12-4 with TRBJ2-3. The CDR3 totals 14 residues. The CDR3 loop is CASSLSTIEDTQYF.